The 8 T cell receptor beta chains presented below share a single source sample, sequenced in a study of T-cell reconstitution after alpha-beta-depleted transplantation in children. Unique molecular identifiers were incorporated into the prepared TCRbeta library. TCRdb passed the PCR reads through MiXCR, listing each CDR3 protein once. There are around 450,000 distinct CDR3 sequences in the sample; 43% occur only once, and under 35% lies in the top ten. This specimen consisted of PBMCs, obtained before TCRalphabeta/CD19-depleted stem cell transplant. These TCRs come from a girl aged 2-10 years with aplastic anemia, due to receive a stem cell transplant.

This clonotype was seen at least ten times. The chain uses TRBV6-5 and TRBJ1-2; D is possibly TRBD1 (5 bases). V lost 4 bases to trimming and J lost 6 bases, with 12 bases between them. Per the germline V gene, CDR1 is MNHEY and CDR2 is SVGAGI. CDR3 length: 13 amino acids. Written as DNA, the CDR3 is TGTGCCAGCAGTTTCCGGGACGAGGATGGCTACACCTTC. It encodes CASSFRDEDGYTF.

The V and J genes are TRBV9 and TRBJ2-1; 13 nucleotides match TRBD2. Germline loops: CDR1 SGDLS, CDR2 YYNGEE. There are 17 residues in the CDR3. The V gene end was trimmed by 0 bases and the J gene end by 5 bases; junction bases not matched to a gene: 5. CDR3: CASSVARGTSGNNEQFF. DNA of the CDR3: TGTGCCAGCAGCGTAGCTAGGGGGACTAGCGGGAACAATGAGCAGTTCTTC. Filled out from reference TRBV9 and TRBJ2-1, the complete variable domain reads DSGVTQTPKHLITATGQRVTLRCSPRSGDLSVYWYQQSLDQGLQFLIQYYNGEERAKGNILERFSAQQFPDLHSELNLSSLELGDSALYFCASSVARGTSGNNEQFFGPGTRLTVL.

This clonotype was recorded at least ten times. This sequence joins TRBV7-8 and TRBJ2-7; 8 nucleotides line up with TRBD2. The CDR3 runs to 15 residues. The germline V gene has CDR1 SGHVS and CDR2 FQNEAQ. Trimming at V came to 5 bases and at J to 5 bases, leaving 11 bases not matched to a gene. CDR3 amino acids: CASSRSSGIVDEQYF. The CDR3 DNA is TGTGCCAGCAGCCGAAGTAGCGGGATAGTTGACGAGCAGTACTTC. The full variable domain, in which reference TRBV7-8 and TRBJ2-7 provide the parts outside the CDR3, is GAGVSQSPRYKVAKRGQDVALRCDPISGHVSLFWYQQALGQGPEFLTYFQNEAQLDKSGLPSDRFFAERPEGSVSTLKIQRTQQEDSAVYLCASSRSSGIVDEQYFGPGTRLTVT.

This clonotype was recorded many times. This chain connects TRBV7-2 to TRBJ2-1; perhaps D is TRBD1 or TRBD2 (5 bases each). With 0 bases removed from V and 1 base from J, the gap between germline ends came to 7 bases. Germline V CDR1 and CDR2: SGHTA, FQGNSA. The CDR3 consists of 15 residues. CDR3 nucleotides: TGTGCCAGCAGCTTAGCATGGGGGTCCTACAATGAGCAGTTCTTC. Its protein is CASSLAWGSYNEQFF.

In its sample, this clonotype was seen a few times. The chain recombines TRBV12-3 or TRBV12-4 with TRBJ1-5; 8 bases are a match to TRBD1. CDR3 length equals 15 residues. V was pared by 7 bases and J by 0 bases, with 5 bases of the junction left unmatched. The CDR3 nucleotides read TGTGCCAGCACCAGGACAGGGTATAGCAATCAGCCCCAGCATTTT. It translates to CASTRTGYSNQPQHF.

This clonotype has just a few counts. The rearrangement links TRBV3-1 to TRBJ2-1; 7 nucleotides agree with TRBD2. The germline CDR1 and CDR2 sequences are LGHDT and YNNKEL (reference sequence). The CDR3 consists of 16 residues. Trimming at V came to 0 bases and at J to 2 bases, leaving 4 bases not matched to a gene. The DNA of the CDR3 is TGTGCCAGCAGCCAAGATCCGGGGGGTACCTACAATGAGCAGTTCTTC. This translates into CASSQDPGGTYNEQFF.

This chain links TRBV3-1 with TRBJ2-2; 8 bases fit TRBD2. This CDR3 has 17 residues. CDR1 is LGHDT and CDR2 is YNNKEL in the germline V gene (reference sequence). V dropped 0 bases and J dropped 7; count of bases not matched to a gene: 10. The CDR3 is CASSQDVGRALGGELFF. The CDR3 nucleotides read TGTGCCAGCAGCCAAGATGTCGGGAGGGCCCTCGGCGGGGAGCTGTTTTTT.

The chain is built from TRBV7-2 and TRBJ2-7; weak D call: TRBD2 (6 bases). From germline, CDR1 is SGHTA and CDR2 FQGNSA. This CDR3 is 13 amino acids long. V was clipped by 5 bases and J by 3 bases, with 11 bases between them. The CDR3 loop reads CASSRSGLYEQYF. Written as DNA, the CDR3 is TGTGCCAGCAGCCGGAGCGGGCTCTACGAGCAGTACTTC.